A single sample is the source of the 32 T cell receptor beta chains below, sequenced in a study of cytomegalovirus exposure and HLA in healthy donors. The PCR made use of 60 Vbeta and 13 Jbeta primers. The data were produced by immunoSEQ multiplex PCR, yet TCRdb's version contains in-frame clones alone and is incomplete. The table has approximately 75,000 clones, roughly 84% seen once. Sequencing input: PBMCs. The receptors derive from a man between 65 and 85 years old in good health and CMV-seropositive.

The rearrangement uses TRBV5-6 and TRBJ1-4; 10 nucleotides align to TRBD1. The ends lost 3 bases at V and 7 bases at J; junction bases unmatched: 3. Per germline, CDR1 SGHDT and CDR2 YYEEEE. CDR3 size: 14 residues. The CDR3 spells CASSSRDRGEKLFF. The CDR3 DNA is TGTGCCAGCAGCTCCCGGGACAGGGGTGAAAAACTGTTTTTT.

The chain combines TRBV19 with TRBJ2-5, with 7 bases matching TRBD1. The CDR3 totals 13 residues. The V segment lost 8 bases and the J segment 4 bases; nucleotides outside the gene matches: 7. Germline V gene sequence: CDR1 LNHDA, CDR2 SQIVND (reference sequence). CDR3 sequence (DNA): TGTGCCAGTCGTAACAGGGGCCGAGAGACCCAGTACTTC. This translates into CASRNRGRETQYF. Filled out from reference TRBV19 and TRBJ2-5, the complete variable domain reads DGGITQSPKYLFRKEGQNVTLSCEQNLNHDAMYWYRQDPGQGLRLIYYSQIVNDFQKGDIAEGYSVSREKKESFPLTVTSAQKNPTAFYLCASRNRGRETQYFGPGTRLLVL.

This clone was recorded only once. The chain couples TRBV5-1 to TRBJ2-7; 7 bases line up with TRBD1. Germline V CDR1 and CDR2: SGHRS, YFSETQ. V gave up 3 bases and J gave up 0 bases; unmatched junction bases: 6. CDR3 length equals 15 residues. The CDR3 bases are TGCGCCAGCAGCTCGGGACAGTCTAGCTCCTACGAGCAGTACTTC. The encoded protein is CASSSGQSSSYEQYF.

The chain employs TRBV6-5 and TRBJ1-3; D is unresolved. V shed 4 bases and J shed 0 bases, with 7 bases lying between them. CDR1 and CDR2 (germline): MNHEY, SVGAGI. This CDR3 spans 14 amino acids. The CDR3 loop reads CASSSPLSGNTIYF. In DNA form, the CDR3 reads TGTGCCAGCAGTTCCCCACTCTCTGGAAACACCATATATTTT.

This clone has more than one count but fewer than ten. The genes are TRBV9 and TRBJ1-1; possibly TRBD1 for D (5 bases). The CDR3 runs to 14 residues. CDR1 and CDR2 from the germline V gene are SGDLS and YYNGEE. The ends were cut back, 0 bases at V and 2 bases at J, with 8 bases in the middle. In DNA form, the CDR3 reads TGTGCCAGCAGCGTAGGCAGGGTCAACACTGAAGCTTTCTTT. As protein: CASSVGRVNTEAFF.

CDR3 in amino acids: CASSPQGAVTEAFF. CDR3 sequence (DNA): TGTGCCAGCAGCCCACAGGGGGCTGTTACTGAAGCTTTCTTT. V gene TRBV7-9 combines with J gene TRBJ1-1; 9 bases agree with TRBD1. V shed 5 bases, J shed 5 bases, and the junction held 6 bases outside the gene matches. The CDR3 runs to 14 residues. The germline CDR1 and CDR2 sequences are SEHNR and FQNEAQ (reference sequence).

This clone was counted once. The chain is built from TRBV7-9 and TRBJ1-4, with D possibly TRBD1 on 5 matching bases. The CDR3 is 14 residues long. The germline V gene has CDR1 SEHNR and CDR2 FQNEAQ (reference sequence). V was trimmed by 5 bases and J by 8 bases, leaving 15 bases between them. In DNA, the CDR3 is TGTGCCAGCAGCCTCCCAGGGCTAGGAGAAAAACTGTTTTTT. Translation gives CASSLPGLGEKLFF.

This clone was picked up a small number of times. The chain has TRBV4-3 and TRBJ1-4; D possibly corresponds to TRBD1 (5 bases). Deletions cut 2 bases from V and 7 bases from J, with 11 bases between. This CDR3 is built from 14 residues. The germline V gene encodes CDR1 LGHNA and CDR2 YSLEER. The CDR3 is CASSQQGDSEKLFF. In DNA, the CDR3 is TGCGCCAGCAGCCAACAGGGCGACAGTGAAAAACTGTTTTTT.

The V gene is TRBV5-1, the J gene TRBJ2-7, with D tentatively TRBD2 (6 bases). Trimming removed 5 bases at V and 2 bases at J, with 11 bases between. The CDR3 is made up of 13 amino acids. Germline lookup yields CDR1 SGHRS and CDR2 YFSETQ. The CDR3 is CASRLSGTYEQYF. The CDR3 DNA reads TGCGCCAGCAGACTTAGCGGAACCTACGAGCAGTACTTC.

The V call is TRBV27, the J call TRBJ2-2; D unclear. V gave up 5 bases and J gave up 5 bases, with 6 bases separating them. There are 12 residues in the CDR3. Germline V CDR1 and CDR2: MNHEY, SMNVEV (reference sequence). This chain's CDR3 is CASSPTTGELFF. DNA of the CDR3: TGTGCCAGCAGTCCCACTACCGGGGAGCTGTTTTTT.

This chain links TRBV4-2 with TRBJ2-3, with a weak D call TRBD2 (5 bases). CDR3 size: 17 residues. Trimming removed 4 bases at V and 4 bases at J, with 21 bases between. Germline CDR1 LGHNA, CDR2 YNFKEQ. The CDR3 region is CASSPLISGEPPDTQYF. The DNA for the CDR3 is TGTGCCAGCAGCCCTCTTATCTCTGGGGAGCCCCCAGATACGCAGTATTTT.

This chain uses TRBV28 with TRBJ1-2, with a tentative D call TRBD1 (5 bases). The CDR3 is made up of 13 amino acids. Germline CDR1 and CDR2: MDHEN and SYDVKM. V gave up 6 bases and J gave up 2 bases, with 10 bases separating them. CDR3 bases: TGTGCCAGCAGATCCCAGGGAAACTATGGCTACACCTTC. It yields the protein CASRSQGNYGYTF.

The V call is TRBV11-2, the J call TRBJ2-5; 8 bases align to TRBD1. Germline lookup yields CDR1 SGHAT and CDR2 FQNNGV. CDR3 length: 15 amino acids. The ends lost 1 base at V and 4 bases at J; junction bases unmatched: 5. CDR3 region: CASSLGQGAGETQYF. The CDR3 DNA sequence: TGTGCCAGCAGCTTAGGTCAGGGGGCTGGAGAGACCCAGTACTTC.

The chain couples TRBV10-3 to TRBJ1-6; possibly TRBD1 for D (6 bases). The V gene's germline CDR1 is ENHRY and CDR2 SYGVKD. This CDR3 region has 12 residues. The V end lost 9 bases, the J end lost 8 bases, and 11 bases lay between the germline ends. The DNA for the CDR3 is TGTGCCATACAGGGTATGGATTCACCCCTCCACTTT. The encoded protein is CAIQGMDSPLHF.

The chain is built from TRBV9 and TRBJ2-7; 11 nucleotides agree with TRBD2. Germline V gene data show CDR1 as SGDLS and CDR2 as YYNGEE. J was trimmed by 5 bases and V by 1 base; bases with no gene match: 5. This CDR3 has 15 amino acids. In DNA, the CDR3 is TGTGCCAGCAGCGTAACGACTAGCGGGGTGAACGAGCAGTACTTC. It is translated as CASSVTTSGVNEQYF.

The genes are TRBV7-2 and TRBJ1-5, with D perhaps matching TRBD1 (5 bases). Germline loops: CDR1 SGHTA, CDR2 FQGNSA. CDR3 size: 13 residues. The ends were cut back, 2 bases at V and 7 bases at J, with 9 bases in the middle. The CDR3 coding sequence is TGTGCCAGCAGCTTATGGGGGAGGCAGCCCCAGCATTTT. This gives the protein CASSLWGRQPQHF.

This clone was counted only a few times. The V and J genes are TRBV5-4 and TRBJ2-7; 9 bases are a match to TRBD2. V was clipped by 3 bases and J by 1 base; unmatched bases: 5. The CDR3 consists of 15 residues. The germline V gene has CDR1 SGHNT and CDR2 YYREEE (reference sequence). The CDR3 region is CASSSPAGGSYEQYF. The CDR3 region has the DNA TGTGCCAGCAGCTCACCAGCGGGGGGTTCCTACGAGCAGTACTTC.

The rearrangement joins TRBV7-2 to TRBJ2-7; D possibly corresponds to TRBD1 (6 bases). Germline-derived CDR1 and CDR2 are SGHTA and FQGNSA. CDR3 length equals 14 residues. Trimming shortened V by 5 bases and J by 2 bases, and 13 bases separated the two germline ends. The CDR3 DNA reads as TGTGCCAGCAGCCTGGACAGCAACCCCTACGAGCAGTACTTC. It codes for CASSLDSNPYEQYF.

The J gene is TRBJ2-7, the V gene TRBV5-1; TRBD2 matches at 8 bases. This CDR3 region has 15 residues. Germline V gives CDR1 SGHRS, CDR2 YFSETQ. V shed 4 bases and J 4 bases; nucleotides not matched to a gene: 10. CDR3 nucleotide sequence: TGCGCCAGCAGCCAGAGGGGGACTAGAGTATACGAGCAGTACTTC. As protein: CASSQRGTRVYEQYF. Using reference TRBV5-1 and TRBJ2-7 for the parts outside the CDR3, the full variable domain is KAGVTQTPRYLIKTRGQQVTLSCSPISGHRSVSWYQQTPGQGLQFLFEYFSETQRNKGNFPGRFSGRQFSNSRSEMNVSTLELGDSALYLCASSQRGTRVYEQYFGPGTRLTVT.

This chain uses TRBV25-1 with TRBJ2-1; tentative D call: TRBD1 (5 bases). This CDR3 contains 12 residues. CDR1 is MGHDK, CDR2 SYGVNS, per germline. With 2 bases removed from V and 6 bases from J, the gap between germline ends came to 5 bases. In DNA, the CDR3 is TGTGCCAGCAGTGAAAGGGGCAATGAGCAGTTCTTC. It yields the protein CASSERGNEQFF.

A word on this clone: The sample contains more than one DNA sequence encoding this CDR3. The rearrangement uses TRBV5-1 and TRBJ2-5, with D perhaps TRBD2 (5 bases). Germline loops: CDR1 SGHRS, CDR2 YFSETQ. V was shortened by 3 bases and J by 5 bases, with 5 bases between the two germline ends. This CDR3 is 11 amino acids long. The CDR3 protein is CASSSGETQYF. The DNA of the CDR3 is TGCGCCAGCAGCTCGGGGGAGACCCAGTACTTC.

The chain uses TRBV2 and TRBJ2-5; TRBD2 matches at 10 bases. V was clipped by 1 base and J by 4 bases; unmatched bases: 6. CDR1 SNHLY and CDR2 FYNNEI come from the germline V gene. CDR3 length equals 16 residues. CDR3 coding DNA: TGTGCCAGCAGTGAAGACCAAGCGGGGGGGCGAGAGACCCAGTACTTC. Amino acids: CASSEDQAGGRETQYF. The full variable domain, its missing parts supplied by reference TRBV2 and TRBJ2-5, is EPEVTQTPSHQVTQMGQEVILRCVPISNHLYFYWYRQILGQKVEFLVSFYNNEISEKSEIFDDQFSVERPDGSNFTLKIRSTKLEDSAMYFCASSEDQAGGRETQYFGPGTRLLVL.

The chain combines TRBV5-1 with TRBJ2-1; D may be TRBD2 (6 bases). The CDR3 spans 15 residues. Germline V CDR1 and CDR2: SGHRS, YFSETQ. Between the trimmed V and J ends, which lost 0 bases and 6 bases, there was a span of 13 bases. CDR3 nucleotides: TGCGCCAGCAGCTTGGGACTAGTGGCCGCCAATGAGCAGTTCTTC. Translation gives CASSLGLVAANEQFF.

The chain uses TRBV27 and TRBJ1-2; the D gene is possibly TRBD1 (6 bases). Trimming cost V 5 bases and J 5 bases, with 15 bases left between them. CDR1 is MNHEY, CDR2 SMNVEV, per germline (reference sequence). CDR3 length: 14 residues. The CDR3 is CASSPGQKVYGYTF. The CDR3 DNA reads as TGTGCCAGCAGTCCGGGACAAAAAGTTTATGGCTACACCTTC.

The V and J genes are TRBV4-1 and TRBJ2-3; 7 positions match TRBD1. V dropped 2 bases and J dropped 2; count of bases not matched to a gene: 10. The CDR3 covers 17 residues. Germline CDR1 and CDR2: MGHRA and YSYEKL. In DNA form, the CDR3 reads TGCGCCAGCAGCCAATTCGGACAGGCCCCCTCCACAGATACGCAGTATTTT. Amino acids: CASSQFGQAPSTDTQYF.

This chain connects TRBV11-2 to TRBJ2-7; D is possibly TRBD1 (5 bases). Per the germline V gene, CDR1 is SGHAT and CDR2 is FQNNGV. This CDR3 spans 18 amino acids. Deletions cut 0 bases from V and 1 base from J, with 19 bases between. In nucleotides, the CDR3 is TGTGCCAGCAGCTTAGATTTCACAGGATGGTACACATCCTACGAGCAGTACTTC. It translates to CASSLDFTGWYTSYEQYF.

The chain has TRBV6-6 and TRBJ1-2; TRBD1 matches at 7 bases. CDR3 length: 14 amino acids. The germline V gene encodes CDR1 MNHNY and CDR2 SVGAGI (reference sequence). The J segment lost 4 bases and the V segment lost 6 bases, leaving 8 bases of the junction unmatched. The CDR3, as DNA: TGTGCCAGCAGCTCCAGGGGGGTAGGCTATGGCTACACCTTC. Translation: CASSSRGVGYGYTF.

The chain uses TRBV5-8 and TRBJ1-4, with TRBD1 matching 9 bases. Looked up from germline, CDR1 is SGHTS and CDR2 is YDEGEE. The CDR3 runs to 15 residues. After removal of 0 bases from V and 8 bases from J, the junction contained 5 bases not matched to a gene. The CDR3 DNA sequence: TGTGCCAGCAGCTTGGTTACAGGGGGCAGGGAAAAACTGTTTTTT. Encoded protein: CASSLVTGGREKLFF.

The CDR3 nucleotides are TGTGCCTGGAGTCCAGGGGACGAACAGCCCCAGCATTTT. Amino acids: CAWSPGDEQPQHF. The rearrangement links TRBV30 to TRBJ1-5; tentative D call: TRBD1 (6 bases). This CDR3 is built from 13 residues. V was cut by 2 bases and J by 7 bases, with 12 bases left in between. Germline V CDR1 and CDR2: GTSNPN, SVGIG (reference sequence). Using reference TRBV30 and TRBJ1-5 for the parts outside the CDR3, the full variable domain is SQTIHQWPATLVQPVGSPLSLECTVEGTSNPNLYWYRQAAGRGLQLLFYSVGIGQISSEVPQNLSASRPQDRQFILSSKKLLLSDSGFYLCAWSPGDEQPQHFGDGTRLSIL.

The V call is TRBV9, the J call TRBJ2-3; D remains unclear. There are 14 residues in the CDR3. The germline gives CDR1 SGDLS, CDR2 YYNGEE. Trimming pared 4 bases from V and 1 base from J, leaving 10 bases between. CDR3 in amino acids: CASSLRPGTDTQYF. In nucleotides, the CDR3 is TGTGCCAGCAGCCTCAGGCCTGGCACAGATACGCAGTATTTT.

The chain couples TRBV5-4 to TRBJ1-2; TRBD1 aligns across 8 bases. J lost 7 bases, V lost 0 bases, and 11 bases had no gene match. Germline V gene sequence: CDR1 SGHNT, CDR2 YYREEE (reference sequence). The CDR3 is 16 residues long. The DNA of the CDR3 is TGTGCCAGCAGCTTGGAGGCGCTCAGGGGGCGGAGTGGCTACACCTTC. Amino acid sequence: CASSLEALRGRSGYTF.

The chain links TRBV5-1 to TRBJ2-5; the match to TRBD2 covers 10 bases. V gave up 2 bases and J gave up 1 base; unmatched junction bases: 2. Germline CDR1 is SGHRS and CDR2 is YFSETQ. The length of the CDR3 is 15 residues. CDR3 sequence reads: CASSFSGRLQETQYF. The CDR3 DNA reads TGCGCCAGCAGCTTTAGCGGGAGGCTCCAAGAGACCCAGTACTTC.